The entry below describes one T cell receptor (beta chain). Regions amplified from RNA transcripts were the TCR beta CDR3 regions. In the first-round RT-PCR of the TCR CDR3, the HTBI primer set was used. TCRdb redid the calling of the multiplex PCR reads with MiXCR, one entry per CDR3 protein. The table lists approximately 700,000 distinct CDR3 sequences, less than 20% of them singletons. V was pared by 4 bases and J by 7 bases, with 3 bases of the junction left unmatched. CDR3 length equals 12 residues. CDR1 and CDR2 from the germline V gene are SQVTM and ANQGSEA. This sample stems from a study of T cells in Graves' hyperthyroidism and ophthalmopathy. Recently diagnosed hyperthyroidism of less than 2 months' duration affected patients aged 18 to 65.

Sequenced material: blood. The rearrangement uses TRBV29-1 and TRBJ2-5; 10 bases map to TRBD1. The receptor was derived from a man aged 18 to 35 with Graves' hyperthyroidism. The CDR3 reads CSVGQGAGTQYF. The DNA of the CDR3 is TGCAGCGTTGGACAGGGGGCAGGGACCCAGTACTTC.